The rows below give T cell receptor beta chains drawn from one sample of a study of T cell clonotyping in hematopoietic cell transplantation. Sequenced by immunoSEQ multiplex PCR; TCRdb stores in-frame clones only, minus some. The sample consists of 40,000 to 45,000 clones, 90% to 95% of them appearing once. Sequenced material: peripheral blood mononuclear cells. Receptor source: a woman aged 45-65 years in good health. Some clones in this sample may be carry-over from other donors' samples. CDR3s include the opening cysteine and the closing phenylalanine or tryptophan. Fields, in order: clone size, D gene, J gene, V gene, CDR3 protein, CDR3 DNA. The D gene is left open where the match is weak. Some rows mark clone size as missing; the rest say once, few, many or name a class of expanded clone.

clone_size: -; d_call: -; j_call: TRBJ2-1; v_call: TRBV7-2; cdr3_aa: CASSFAGLGLEQFF; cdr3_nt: TGTGCCAGCAGCTTCGCTGGGCTAGGTCTTGAGCAGTTCTTC
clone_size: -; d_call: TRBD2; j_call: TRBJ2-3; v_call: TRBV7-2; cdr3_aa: CASSSPGLKGTDTQYF; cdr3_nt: TGTGCCAGCAGCTCGCCGGGACTAAAAGGCACAGATACGCAGTATTTT
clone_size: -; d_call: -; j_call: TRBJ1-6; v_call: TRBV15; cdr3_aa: CATSRDWGENSPLHF; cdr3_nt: TGTGCCACCAGCAGAGATTGGGGGGAAAATTCACCCCTCCACTTT
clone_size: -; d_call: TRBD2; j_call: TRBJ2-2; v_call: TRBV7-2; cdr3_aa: CANQASGVSGELFF; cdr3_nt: TGTGCCAACCAAGCTAGCGGGGTATCCGGGGAGCTGTTTTTT
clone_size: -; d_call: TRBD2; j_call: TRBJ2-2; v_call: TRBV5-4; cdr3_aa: CASSFRGGDGELFF; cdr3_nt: TGTGCCAGCAGCTTTAGGGGAGGGGACGGGGAGCTGTTTTTT
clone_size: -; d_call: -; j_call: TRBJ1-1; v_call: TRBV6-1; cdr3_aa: CASSEADTATEAFF; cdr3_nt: TGTGCCAGCAGTGAGGCGGACACCGCTACTGAAGCTTTCTTT
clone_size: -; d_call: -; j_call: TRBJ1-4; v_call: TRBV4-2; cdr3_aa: CASSQVSSARTNEKLFF; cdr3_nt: TGTGCCAGCAGCCAAGTTAGCTCAGCCCGAACTAATGAAAAACTGTTTTTT
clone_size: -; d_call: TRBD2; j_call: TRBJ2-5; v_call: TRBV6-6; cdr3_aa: CASRPGLAGGETQYF; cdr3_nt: TGTGCCAGCAGGCCGGGACTAGCGGGGGGAGAGACCCAGTACTTC
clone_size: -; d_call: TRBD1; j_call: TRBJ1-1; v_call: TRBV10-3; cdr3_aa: CAIRVEGQQNTEAFF; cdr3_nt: TGTGCCATCAGGGTCGAGGGACAGCAGAACACTGAAGCTTTCTTT
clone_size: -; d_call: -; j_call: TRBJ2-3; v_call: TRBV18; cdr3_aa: CASSEDRPDTQYF; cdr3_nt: TGTGCCAGCTCAGAGGACCGCCCAGATACGCAGTATTTT
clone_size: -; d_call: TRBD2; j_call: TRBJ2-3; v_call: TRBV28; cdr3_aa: CASSLGRGGLSDTQYF; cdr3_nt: TGTGCCAGCAGTTTAGGGCGGGGGGGCCTCTCAGATACGCAGTATTTT
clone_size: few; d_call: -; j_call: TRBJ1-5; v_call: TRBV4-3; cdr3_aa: CASSQEYWTPNQPQHF; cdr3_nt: TGCGCCAGCAGCCAAGAGTACTGGACACCTAATCAGCCCCAGCATTTT
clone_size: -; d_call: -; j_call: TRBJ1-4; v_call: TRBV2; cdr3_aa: CAGGAGRRANEKLFF; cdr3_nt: TGTGCCGGGGGAGCTGGGCGCCGGGCTAATGAAAAACTGTTTTTT
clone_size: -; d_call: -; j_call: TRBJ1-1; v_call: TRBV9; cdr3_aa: CASSDGRTEAFF; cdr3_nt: TGTGCCAGCAGCGATGGGCGCACTGAAGCTTTCTTT
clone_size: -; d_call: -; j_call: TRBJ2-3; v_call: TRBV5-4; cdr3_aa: CASSFTDTQYF; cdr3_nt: TGTGCCAGCAGCTTCACAGATACGCAGTATTTT
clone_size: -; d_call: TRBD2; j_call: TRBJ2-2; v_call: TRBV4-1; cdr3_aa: CASRGGLAGVHANTGELFF; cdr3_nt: TGCGCCAGCAGGGGAGGCCTAGCGGGGGTTCACGCGAACACCGGGGAGCTGTTTTTT
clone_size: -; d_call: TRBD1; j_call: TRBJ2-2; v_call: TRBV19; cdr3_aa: CASSIEVPRDRVSTGELFF; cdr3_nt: TGTGCCAGTAGTATAGAGGTTCCCCGGGACAGGGTCTCCACCGGGGAGCTGTTTTTT
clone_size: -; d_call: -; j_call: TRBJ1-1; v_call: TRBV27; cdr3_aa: CASRQTGIDDTEAFF; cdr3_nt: TGTGCCAGCAGACAGACCGGGATAGACGACACTGAAGCTTTCTTT
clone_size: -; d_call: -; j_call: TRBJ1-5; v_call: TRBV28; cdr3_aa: CASSLPTVGYSQPQHF; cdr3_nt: TGTGCCAGCAGTTTACCGACCGTGGGGTACAGTCAGCCCCAGCATTTT
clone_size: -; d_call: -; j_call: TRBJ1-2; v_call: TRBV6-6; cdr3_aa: CASSRAGQGPGYGYTF; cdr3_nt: TGTGCCAGCAGTAGAGCCGGGCAAGGGCCTGGGTATGGCTACACCTTC
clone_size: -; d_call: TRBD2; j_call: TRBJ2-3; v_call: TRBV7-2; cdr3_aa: CASSLAQRGGTDTQYF; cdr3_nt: TGTGCCAGCAGCTTAGCCCAGCGGGGGGGGACAGATACGCAGTATTTT
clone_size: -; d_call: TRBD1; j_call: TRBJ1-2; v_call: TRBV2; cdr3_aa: CASSGTGVYGYTF; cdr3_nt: TGTGCCAGCAGTGGGACAGGGGTTTATGGCTACACCTTC
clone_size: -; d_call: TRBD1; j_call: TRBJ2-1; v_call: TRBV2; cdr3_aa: CRLGQGLYNEQFF; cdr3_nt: TGTCGCCTAGGACAGGGACTCTACAATGAGCAGTTCTTC
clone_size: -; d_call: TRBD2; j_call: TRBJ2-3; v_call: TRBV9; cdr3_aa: CASSETSGGSTDTQYF; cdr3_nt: TGTGCCAGCAGTGAGACTAGCGGGGGTAGCACAGATACGCAGTATTTT
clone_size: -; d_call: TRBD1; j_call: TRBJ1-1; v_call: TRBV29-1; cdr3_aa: CSVEEGQGFTEAFF; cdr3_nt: TGCAGCGTTGAAGAGGGACAGGGGTTCACTGAAGCTTTCTTT
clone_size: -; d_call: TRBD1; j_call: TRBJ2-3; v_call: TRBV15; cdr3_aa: CATSSRRGSGTDTQYF; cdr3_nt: TGTGCCACCAGCAGTCGCAGGGGGTCCGGCACAGATACGCAGTATTTT
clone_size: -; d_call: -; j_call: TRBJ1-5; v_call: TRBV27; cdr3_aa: CASSLGGIDQPQHF; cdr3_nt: TGTGCCAGCAGTTTAGGGGGCATAGACCAGCCCCAGCATTTT
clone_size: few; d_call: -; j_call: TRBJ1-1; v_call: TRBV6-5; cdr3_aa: CASSYSRLNTEAFF; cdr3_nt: TGTGCCAGCAGTTACTCACGGTTGAACACTGAAGCTTTCTTT
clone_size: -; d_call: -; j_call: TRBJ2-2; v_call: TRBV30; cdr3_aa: CAWSPGQAGTGELFF; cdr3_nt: TGTGCCTGGAGTCCGGGGCAGGCCGGCACCGGGGAGCTGTTTTTT
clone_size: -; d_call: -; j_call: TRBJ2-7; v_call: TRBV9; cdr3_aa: CASSAFQGYEQYF; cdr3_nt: TGTGCCAGCAGCGCTTTCCAGGGGTACGAGCAGTACTTC
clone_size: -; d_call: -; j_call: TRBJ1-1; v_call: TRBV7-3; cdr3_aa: CASSLNRNTEAFF; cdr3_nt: TGTGCCAGCAGCTTAAATAGGAACACTGAAGCTTTCTTT
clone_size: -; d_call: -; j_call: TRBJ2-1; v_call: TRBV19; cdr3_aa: CASTYGHGAYNEQFF; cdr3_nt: TGTGCCAGTACGTACGGTCACGGGGCTTACAATGAGCAGTTCTTC
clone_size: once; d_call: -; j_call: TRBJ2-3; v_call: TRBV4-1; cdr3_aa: CASSQGWGLAQYF; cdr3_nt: TGCGCCAGCAGCCAAGGATGGGGCTTGGCGCAGTATTTT
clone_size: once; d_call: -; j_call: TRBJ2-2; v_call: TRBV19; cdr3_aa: CATSRGATYSNTGELFF; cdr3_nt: TGTGCCACCAGCCGGGGGGCCACTTATTCGAACACCGGGGAGCTGTTTTTT
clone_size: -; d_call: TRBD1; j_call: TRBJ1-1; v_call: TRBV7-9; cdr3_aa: CASFARGTGSTEAFF; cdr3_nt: TGTGCCAGCTTCGCCAGGGGGACAGGGAGCACTGAAGCTTTCTTT
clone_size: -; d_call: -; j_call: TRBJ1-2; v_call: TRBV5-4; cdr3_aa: CASSLATGAGGYTF; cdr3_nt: TGTGCCAGCAGCTTGGCTACGGGGGCGGGTGGCTACACCTTC
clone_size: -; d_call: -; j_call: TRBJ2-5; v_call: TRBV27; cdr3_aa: CASSFVGFQETQYF; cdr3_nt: TGTGCCAGCAGTTTCGTGGGGTTCCAAGAGACCCAGTACTTC
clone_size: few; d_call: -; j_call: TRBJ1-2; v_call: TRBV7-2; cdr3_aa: CASSLGSDPSYYGYTF; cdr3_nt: TGTGCCAGCAGCCTCGGCAGTGACCCGAGTTACTATGGCTACACCTTC
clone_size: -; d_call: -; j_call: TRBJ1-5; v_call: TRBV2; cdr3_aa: CASSERVTNQPQHF; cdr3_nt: TGTGCCAGCAGTGAAAGAGTCACTAATCAGCCCCAGCATTTT
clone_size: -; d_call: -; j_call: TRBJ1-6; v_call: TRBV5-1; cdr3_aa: CASSQGISYNSPLHF; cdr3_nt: TGCGCCAGCAGCCAAGGAATCTCCTATAATTCACCCCTCCACTTT
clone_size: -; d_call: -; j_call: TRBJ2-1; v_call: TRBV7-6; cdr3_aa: CASGSSYNEQFF; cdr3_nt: TGTGCCAGCGGGAGCTCCTACAATGAGCAGTTCTTC
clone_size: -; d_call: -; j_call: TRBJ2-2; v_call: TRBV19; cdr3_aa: CASNQVGSTGELFF; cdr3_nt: TGTGCCAGTAATCAAGTCGGAAGCACCGGGGAGCTGTTTTTT
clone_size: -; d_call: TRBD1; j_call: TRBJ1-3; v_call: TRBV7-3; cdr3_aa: CASSTSGQGGYGNTIYF; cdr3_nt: TGTGCCAGCAGCACGTCCGGACAGGGAGGTTATGGAAACACCATATATTTT
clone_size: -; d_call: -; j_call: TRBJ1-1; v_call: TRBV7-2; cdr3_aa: CASSLGASGLNTEAFF; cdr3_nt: TGTGCCAGCAGCTTAGGGGCATCTGGCCTAAACACTGAAGCTTTCTTT
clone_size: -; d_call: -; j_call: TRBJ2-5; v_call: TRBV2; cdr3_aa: CASNIDGQETQYF; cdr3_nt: TGTGCCAGCAACATCGACGGCCAAGAGACCCAGTACTTC